This entry lists 4 T cell receptor beta chains sequenced from one sample in a study of shared clonotypes between healthy human individuals. The method was immunoSEQ multiplex PCR; TCRdb's version includes in-frame clones alone and lacks a portion of them. The sample has 550,000 to 800,000 clones, 74% seen once. Sequenced sample: memory CD4+ T cells sorted from blood. This sample's subset: CD45RA-negative fraction. Receptors originate from a young woman in good health.

V is TRBV19 and J is TRBJ1-5; D perhaps matches TRBD1 (5 bases). The V gene lost 7 bases and the J gene lost 3 bases, with 16 bases spanning the gap. The CDR3 runs 15 residues. Germline CDR1 and CDR2: LNHDA and SQIVND (reference sequence). CDR3 nucleotide sequence: TGTGCCAGTACCCCCCAGCGACAGTCCAATCAGCCCCAGCATTTT. Translated, it gives CASTPQRQSNQPQHF.

The chain uses TRBV2 and TRBJ1-1; D gene ambiguous. V gave up 4 bases and J gave up 1 base, with 7 bases separating them. Germline CDR1 is SNHLY and CDR2 is FYNNEI. CDR3 length: 13 residues. Written as DNA, the CDR3 is TGTGCCAGCAGTGTAGAGTGGAACACTGAAGCTTTCTTT. It is translated as CASSVEWNTEAFF. Full variable domain (remainder filled in from reference TRBV2 and TRBJ1-1): EPEVTQTPSHQVTQMGQEVILRCVPISNHLYFYWYRQILGQKVEFLVSFYNNEISEKSEIFDDQFSVERPDGSNFTLKIRSTKLEDSAMYFCASSVEWNTEAFFGQGTRLTVV.

The genes are TRBV6-1 and TRBJ2-1; D call uncertain. The CDR3 length is 13 residues. Trimming removed 1 base from V and 5 bases from J, with 6 bases in between. CDR1 is MNHNS, CDR2 SASEGT, per germline. CDR3 sequence: CASSEEADNEQFF. The CDR3 DNA reads as TGTGCCAGCAGTGAAGAGGCAGACAATGAGCAGTTCTTC.

This clone was seen just once. Other DNA variants within this sample encode the same CDR3. The rearrangement joins TRBV28 to TRBJ2-5; 13 bases match TRBD2. The CDR3 has 15 amino acids. Losses at the gene ends were 5 bases for V and 4 bases for J; bases not matched to a gene: 4. Germline CDR1 is MDHEN and CDR2 is SYDVKM. The chain's CDR3 is CASSEGLAGVETQYF. Written as DNA, the CDR3 is TGTGCCAGCAGTGAAGGACTAGCGGGAGTAGAGACCCAGTACTTC. The full variable domain, completed using reference TRBV28 and TRBJ2-5, is DVKVTQSSRYLVKRTGEKVFLECVQDMDHENMFWYRQDPGLGLRLIYFSYDVKMKEKGDIPEGYSVSREKKERFSLILESASTNQTSMYLCASSEGLAGVETQYFGPGTRLLVL.